The TCR beta chain under discussion was sequenced for a study of T-cell reconstitution after alpha-beta-depleted transplantation in children. This clonotype was counted a few times. Its antigen is not known. TCRbeta library preparation incorporated unique molecular identifiers. TCRdb re-called the PCR reads through MiXCR, storing one row per CDR3 protein. The sample contains a few hundred thousand distinct CDR3 sequences, roughly a quarter of which appear only once. The V segment lost 4 bases and the J segment 5 bases; nucleotides outside the gene matches: 19. CDR1 is SGHAT, CDR2 FQNNGV, per germline. The CDR3 runs 20 residues. Broader study findings: The authors attributed T-cell counts and diversity one year after transplant mostly to newly produced T cells. In patients about two months after transplant, alpha-beta T cells reportedly arose from several hundred expanded graft clones. Recipient T cells and thymic progenitors that survived gave rise to the high TCRbeta diversity observed at day 60 in some patients.

Sequences were derived from PBMCs, sampled before TCRalphabeta/CD19-depleted stem cell transplant. The chain uses TRBV11-2 and TRBJ2-1, with 11 bases aligning to TRBD2. The receptor comes from a boy younger than two with Wiskott-Aldrich syndrome, due to receive a stem cell transplant. CDR3 sequence (DNA): TGTGCCAGCAGCTCTTGGGGCCTTAGCGGGAGGGGGCCTGGTGACAATGAGCAGTTCTTC. It is translated as CASSSWGLSGRGPGDNEQFF.